This entry lists 21 T cell receptor beta chains sequenced from one sample in a study of long-term antiretroviral therapy in people with HIV. Version v3.0 of the immunoSEQ assay ran at survey level. Sequencing was performed with immunoSEQ multiplex PCR; in TCRdb, only in-frame clones are kept and a portion is missing. The profile shows about 18,000 clones, 90% to 95% of them singletons. The sample here was unsorted PBMCs, taken 3 years after starting antiretroviral therapy. Receptors originate from a man in his fifties or sixties with HIV.

In DNA, the CDR3 is TGTGCCAGCACTGCCGGGACGGGAAGCTACACCTTC. Translating it yields CASTAGTGSYTF. The chain is built from TRBV28 and TRBJ1-2; weak D call: TRBD1 (5 bases). This CDR3 has 12 amino acids. Germline CDR1 and CDR2: MDHEN and SYDVKM. The V gene lost 7 bases and the J gene lost 9 bases, with 15 bases spanning the gap.

The chain employs TRBV15 and TRBJ2-3; 9 bases are a match to TRBD2. The length of the CDR3 is 19 residues. Germline V lookup: CDR1 LNHNV, CDR2 YYDKDF (reference sequence). V gave up 0 bases and J gave up 0 bases; unmatched junction bases: 10. CDR3 amino acids: CATSRDKAGGYPSTDTQYF. CDR3 in DNA: TGTGCCACCAGCAGAGATAAAGCGGGGGGCTATCCTAGCACAGATACGCAGTATTTT.

V gene TRBV18 combines with J gene TRBJ1-3; TRBD1 is a possible D gene (5 bases). Germline V gene sequence: CDR1 KGHSH, CDR2 LQKENI. The CDR3 spans 17 residues. With 1 base removed from V and 0 bases from J, the gap between germline ends came to 13 bases. The CDR3 DNA reads as TGTGCCAGCTCACCACTACGAGACAGCTTCTCTGGAAACACCATATATTTT. This sequence encodes CASSPLRDSFSGNTIYF.

The sample holds one count of this clone. The chain joins TRBV15 to TRBJ2-7, with a tentative D call TRBD1 (6 bases). V was trimmed by 7 bases and J by 7 bases, leaving 11 bases between them. In germline, CDR1 is LNHNV, CDR2 YYDKDF (reference sequence). The CDR3 consists of 11 residues. This CDR3 reads CATKGVREQYF. CDR3 sequence (DNA): TGTGCCACCAAGGGGGTAAGGGAGCAGTACTTC.

This chain joins TRBV5-6 and TRBJ1-1; D is undetermined. CDR1 and CDR2 from the germline V gene are SGHDT and YYEEEE. This CDR3 has 13 residues. Trimming took 1 base from V and 1 from J, leaving 5 bases between them. The CDR3 sequence: CASSLKANTEAFF. The DNA of the CDR3 is TGTGCCAGCAGCTTGAAAGCGAACACTGAAGCTTTCTTT.

This rearrangement joins TRBV2 to TRBJ1-2; D might be TRBD1 (5 bases). V lost 3 bases to trimming and J lost 8 bases, with 16 bases between them. CDR1 is SNHLY and CDR2 is FYNNEI in the germline V gene. The CDR3 consists of 14 residues. Written as DNA, the CDR3 is TGTGCCAGCAGTGAGGGGGAGAAAGGGGACGGCTACACCTTC. This gives the protein CASSEGEKGDGYTF.

The chain employs TRBV19 and TRBJ2-1; 10 bases match TRBD2. This CDR3 contains 14 residues. V was pared by 11 bases and J by 7 bases, with 11 bases of the junction left unmatched. The germline gives CDR1 LNHDA, CDR2 SQIVND (reference sequence). CDR3 in DNA: TGTGCCTCCCGAATAGCGGGGGGAGTTAATGAGCAGTTCTTC. Residues: CASRIAGGVNEQFF.

The chain carries TRBV5-4 and TRBJ1-2; unclear D gene. CDR1 and CDR2 (germline): SGHNT, YYREEE (reference sequence). V lost 0 bases, J lost 8 bases, and 5 bases lay in between. CDR3 size: 11 residues. CDR3 nucleotide sequence: TGTGCCAGCAGCTTGGGGACGGGCTACACCTTC. The encoded protein is CASSLGTGYTF.

By sample share, this clone is medium-sized. The chain links TRBV4-1 to TRBJ2-1; 7 nucleotides agree with TRBD2. The J segment lost 3 bases and the V segment lost 2 bases, leaving 4 bases of the junction unmatched. CDR1 is MGHRA, CDR2 YSYEKL, per germline. CDR3 length: 15 residues. The CDR3 nucleotides are TGCGCCAGCAGCCAAAGGGAGGGCGGCTACAATGAGCAGTTCTTC. Translated, it gives CASSQREGGYNEQFF.

V gene TRBV29-1 combines with J gene TRBJ2-2; the match to TRBD1 covers 9 bases. In germline, CDR1 is SQVTM, CDR2 ANQGSEA. This CDR3 contains 15 residues. V lost 1 base, J lost 3 bases, and 3 bases stayed unmatched. The CDR3 DNA is TGCAGCGTTGAAGGGGGACAGGGTCACACCGGGGAGCTGTTTTTT. This gives the protein CSVEGGQGHTGELFF.

V is TRBV2 and J is TRBJ1-5; D possibly corresponds to TRBD1 (5 bases). The length of the CDR3 is 13 residues. Germline CDR1 SNHLY, CDR2 FYNNEI. V lost 11 bases, J lost 4 bases, and 15 bases lay in between. This CDR3 is CAGGGGLNQPQHF. CDR3 nucleotide sequence: TGTGCCGGGGGGGGAGGCCTGAATCAGCCCCAGCATTTT.

V and J are TRBV28 and TRBJ2-7; maybe TRBD2 (7 bases). Per germline, CDR1 MDHEN and CDR2 SYDVKM. CDR3 length: 15 amino acids. With 5 bases removed from V and 5 bases from J, the gap between germline ends came to 19 bases. Here the CDR3 reads CASSPAGEGLHEQYF. In DNA, the CDR3 is TGTGCCAGCAGTCCGGCAGGGGAGGGTCTCCACGAGCAGTACTTC.

The chain links TRBV6-6 to TRBJ2-3, with D tentatively TRBD2 (5 bases). Germline V lookup: CDR1 MNHNY, CDR2 SVGAGI (reference sequence). V was shortened by 6 bases and J by 2 bases, with 6 bases between the two germline ends. The CDR3 extends over 12 amino acids. The CDR3: CASRTNTDTQYF. The DNA of the CDR3 is TGTGCCAGCAGGACTAACACAGATACGCAGTATTTT.

This clone showed up just once. CDR3 sequence: CASSYSTGGYGYTF. CDR3 in DNA: TGTGCCAGCAGTTACTCGACAGGTGGCTATGGCTACACCTTC. This chain joins TRBV6-5 and TRBJ1-2; D might be TRBD1 (6 bases). The CDR3 totals 14 residues. The ends were cut back, 0 bases at V and 4 bases at J, with 9 bases in the middle. Germline-derived CDR1 and CDR2 are MNHEY and SVGAGI.

The rearrangement links TRBV5-4 to TRBJ2-3, with D tentatively TRBD1 or TRBD2 (5 bases each). The V gene lost 1 base and the J gene lost 3 bases, with 12 bases spanning the gap. The germline V gene has CDR1 SGHNT and CDR2 YYREEE (reference sequence). The CDR3 spans 15 residues. The chain's CDR3 is CASSLPRAGTDTQYF. The CDR3 DNA follows: TGTGCCAGCAGCTTGCCCAGGGCGGGTACAGATACGCAGTATTTT. Supplemented by reference TRBV5-4 and TRBJ2-3, the full variable domain reads ETGVTQSPTHLIKTRGQQVTLRCSSQSGHNTVSWYQQALGQGPQFIFQYYREEENGRGNFPPRFSGLQFPNYSSELNVNALELDDSALYLCASSLPRAGTDTQYFGPGTRLTVL.

This chain joins TRBV18 and TRBJ2-3, with D perhaps matching TRBD1 (6 bases). Germline-derived CDR1 and CDR2 are KGHSH and LQKENI. The CDR3 loop spans 15 amino acids. V was cut by 3 bases and J by 0 bases, with 10 bases left in between. CDR3 sequence (DNA): TGTGCCAGCTCACCGCCAGGGGCTAGCACAGATACGCAGTATTTT. Translating gives CASSPPGASTDTQYF.

The sample holds one count of this clone. The rearrangement links TRBV10-2 to TRBJ2-1; 7 nucleotides align to TRBD1. The CDR3 has 14 amino acids. Germline loops: CDR1 WSHSY, CDR2 SAAADI. With V trimmed by 6 bases and J by 3 bases, 5 bases remained unmatched. The CDR3 protein is CASRVRGNYNEQFF. The CDR3 DNA sequence: TGCGCCAGCAGGGTCAGGGGGAACTACAATGAGCAGTTCTTC.

The chain's CDR3 is CASSGHLITGELFF. Here the CDR3 DNA reads TGTGCCAGCAGCGGACATCTTATCACCGGGGAGCTGTTTTTT. The rearrangement links TRBV6-5 to TRBJ2-2, with TRBD1 as a possible D gene (5 bases). The germline V and J ends were trimmed by 6 bases and 4 bases, with 12 bases remaining between them. There are 14 residues in the CDR3. Germline V gene sequence: CDR1 MNHEY, CDR2 SVGAGI.

The chain combines TRBV29-1 with TRBJ1-4; D is perhaps TRBD1 (6 bases). The CDR3 has 12 residues. The germline V gene has CDR1 SQVTM and CDR2 ANQGSEA. V lost 4 bases to trimming and J lost 7 bases, with 10 bases between them. CDR3 in amino acids: CSVVSDSEKLFF. DNA for the CDR3: TGCAGCGTTGTTTCGGACAGTGAAAAACTGTTTTTT.

This rearrangement joins TRBV27 to TRBJ1-5; D unresolved. Germline CDR1 is MNHEY and CDR2 is SMNVEV (reference sequence). This CDR3 is built from 13 residues. V shed 3 bases and J shed 4 bases, with 7 bases lying between them. CDR3 sequence reads: CASSFGGNQPQHF. CDR3 coding DNA: TGTGCCAGCAGTTTCGGAGGGAATCAGCCCCAGCATTTT.

V is TRBV5-1 and J is TRBJ2-2; tentative D call: TRBD2 (5 bases). V dropped 4 bases and J dropped 5 bases, with 9 bases sitting between them. This CDR3 spans 13 amino acids. CDR1 is SGHRS and CDR2 is YFSETQ in the germline V gene. Written as DNA, the CDR3 is TGCGCCAGCAGCCTGGACTTTACCGGGGAGCTGTTTTTT. Translated: CASSLDFTGELFF.